This paragraph covers one T cell receptor beta chain sequence. This entry belongs to a study of OX40 agonist ivuxolimab in advanced cancers. Germline-derived CDR1 and CDR2 are SGHTA and FQGTGA. This CDR3 spans 13 amino acids. Trimming removed 8 bases from V and 5 bases from J; junction bases left unmatched: 8. Assay: immunoSEQ multiplex PCR; the TCRdb copy retains only in-frame clones and omits some. There are some 73,000 clones in the sample; about 88% occur only once, and nearly 8% lies in the top ten. The gene calls are TRBV7-3 and TRBJ1-1; 7 positions match TRBD1. The TCR was taken from an adult with an advanced solid tumor such as melanoma, head and neck, liver or kidney cancer. This sample comprised CD4+ or CD8+ T cells sorted from blood, obtained in a trial of the OX40 agonist ivuxolimab. The CDR3 protein is CASSGQAGTEAFF. For the CDR3, the DNA is TGTGCCAGCTCCGGACAGGCTGGTACTGAAGCTTTCTTT.